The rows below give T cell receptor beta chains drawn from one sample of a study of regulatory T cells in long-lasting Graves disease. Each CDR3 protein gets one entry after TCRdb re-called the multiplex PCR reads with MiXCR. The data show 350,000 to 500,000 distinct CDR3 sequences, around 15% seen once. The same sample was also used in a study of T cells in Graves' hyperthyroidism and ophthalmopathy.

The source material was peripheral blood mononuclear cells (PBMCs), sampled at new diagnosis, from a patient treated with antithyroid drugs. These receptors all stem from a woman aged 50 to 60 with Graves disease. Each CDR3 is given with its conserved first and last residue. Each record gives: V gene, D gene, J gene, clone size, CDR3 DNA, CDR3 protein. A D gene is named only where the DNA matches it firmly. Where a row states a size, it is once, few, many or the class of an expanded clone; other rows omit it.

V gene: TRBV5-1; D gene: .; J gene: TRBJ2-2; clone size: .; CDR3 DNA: TGCGCCAGCAGCTTTTCAGTGAACACCGGGGAGCTGTTTTTT; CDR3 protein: CASSFSVNTGELFF
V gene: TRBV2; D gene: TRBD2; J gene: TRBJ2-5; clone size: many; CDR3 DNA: TGTGCCAGCCGACTAGCGGAAGAGACCCAGTACTTC; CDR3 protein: CASRLAEETQYF
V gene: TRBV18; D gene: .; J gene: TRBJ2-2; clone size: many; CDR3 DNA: TGTGCCAGCTCACCACCTCCAGGCGAGAACACCGGGGAGCTGTTTTTT; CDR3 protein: CASSPPPGENTGELFF
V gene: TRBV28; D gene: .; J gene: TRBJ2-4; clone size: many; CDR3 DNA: TGTGCCAGCAGTTCGCAGGACAGAGAAAACATTCAGTACTTC; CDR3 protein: CASSSQDRENIQYF
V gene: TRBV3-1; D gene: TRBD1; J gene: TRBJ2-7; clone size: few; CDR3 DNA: TGTGCCAGCACACAGGGGATGTCCCCCACCTACGAGCAGTACTTC; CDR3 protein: CASTQGMSPTYEQYF
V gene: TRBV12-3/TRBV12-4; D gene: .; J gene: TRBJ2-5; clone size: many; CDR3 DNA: TGTGCCAGCAGTTTCAGGTGGGGGGAGACCCAGTACTTC; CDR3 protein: CASSFRWGETQYF
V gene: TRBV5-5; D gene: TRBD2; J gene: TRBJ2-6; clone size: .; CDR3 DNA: TGTGCCAGCAGCTTGGAAGGACTAGCGGGAGCTGCTGGGGCCAACGTCCTGACTTTC; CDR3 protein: CASSLEGLAGAAGANVLTF
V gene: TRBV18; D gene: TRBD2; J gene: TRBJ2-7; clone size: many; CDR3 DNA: TGTGCCAGCTCACCCGCACTAGCGGGAAACTACGAGCAGTACTTC; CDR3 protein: CASSPALAGNYEQYF
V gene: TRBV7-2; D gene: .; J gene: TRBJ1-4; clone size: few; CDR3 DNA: TGTGCCAGCAGCTTAGGTGCACGGGGGGCGAATGAAAAACTGTTTTTT; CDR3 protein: CASSLGARGANEKLFF
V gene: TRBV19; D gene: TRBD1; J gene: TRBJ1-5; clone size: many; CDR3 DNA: TGTGCCAGTGCAACAGGGGGGGACCAGCCCCAGCATTTT; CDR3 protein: CASATGGDQPQHF
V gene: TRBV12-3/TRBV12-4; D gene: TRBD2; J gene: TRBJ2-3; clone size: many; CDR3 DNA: TGTGCCAGCAGTCCTCACTTGGGACTAGCGGGAGGGGGAAATACGCAGTATTTT; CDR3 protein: CASSPHLGLAGGGNTQYF
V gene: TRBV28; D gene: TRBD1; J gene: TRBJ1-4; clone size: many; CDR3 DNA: TGTGCCAGCAGTTTAAGAAACAGGGGGAATGAAAAACTGTTTTTT; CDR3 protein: CASSLRNRGNEKLFF
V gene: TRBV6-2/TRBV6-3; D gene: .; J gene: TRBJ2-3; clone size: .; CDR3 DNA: TGTGCCAGCAGTTACTTTTACGGGAGTACAGATACGCAGTATTTT; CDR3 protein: CASSYFYGSTDTQYF
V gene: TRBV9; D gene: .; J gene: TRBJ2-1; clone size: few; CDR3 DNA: TGTGCCAGCAGCGTAGGGAATAGCCAGGCAAGCTCGGATGAGCAGTTCTTC; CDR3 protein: CASSVGNSQASSDEQFF
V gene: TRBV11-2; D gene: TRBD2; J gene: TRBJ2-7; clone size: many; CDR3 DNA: TGTGCCAGCAGCTATAGCGGGAGTTATTACGAGCAGTACTTC; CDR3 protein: CASSYSGSYYEQYF
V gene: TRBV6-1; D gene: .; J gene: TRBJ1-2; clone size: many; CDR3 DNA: TGTGCCAGCAGTGAACCCCGGGGGGCGCCGGGCGGCTACACCTTC; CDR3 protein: CASSEPRGAPGGYTF